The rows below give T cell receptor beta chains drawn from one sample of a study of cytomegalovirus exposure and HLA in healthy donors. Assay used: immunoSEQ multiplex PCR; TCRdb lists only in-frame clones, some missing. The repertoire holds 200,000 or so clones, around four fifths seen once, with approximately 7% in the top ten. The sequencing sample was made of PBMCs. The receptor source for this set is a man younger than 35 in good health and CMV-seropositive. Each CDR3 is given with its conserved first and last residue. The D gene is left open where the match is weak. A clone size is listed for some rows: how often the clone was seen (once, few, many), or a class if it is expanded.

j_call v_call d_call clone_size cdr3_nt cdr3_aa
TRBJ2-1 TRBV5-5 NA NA TGTGCCAGCAGCTTGGGCAGCGGGACAAATGAGCAGTTCTTC CASSLGSGTNEQFF
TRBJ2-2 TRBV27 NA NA TGTGCCAGCAGCCTATACAGGAACACCGGGGAGCTGTTTTTT CASSLYRNTGELFF
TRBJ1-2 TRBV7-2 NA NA TGTGCCAGCAGCTTAAAATTCTCCGGCTATGGCTACACCTTC CASSLKFSGYGYTF
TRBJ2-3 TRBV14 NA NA TGTGCCAGCAGCCTCCTCCGAGATACGCAGTATTTT CASSLLRDTQYF
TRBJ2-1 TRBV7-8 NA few TGTGCCAGCAGCTCGCGGGGATTGGGGAATGAGCAGTTCTTC CASSSRGLGNEQFF
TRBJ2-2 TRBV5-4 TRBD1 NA TGTGCCAGCCGGACAGGGGGCTACACCGGGGAGCTGTTTTTT CASRTGGYTGELFF
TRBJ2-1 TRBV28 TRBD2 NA TGTGCCAGTAGGATAGCGGGACCGAATGAGCAGTTCTTC CASRIAGPNEQFF
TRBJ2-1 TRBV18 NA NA TGTGCCAGCTCACCACCTGGTGCACAGGGTGTGTGGAATGAGCAGTTCTTC CASSPPGAQGVWNEQFF
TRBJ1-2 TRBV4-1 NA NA TGCGCCAGCAGCCAGGTTAAGGGGTTATTGGTTCGTGATGGCTACACCTTC CASSQVKGLLVRDGYTF
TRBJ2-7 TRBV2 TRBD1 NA TGTGCCAGCAGTGTGGGACAGGGATTCTACGAGCAGTACTTC CASSVGQGFYEQYF
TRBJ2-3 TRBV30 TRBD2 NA TGTGCCTGGAGTCCCGGACTAGCGGTCACAGATACGCAGTATTTT CAWSPGLAVTDTQYF
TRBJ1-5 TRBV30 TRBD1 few TGTGCCTGGAGTGGGACAGGGGTTAGCAATCAGCCCCAGCATTTT CAWSGTGVSNQPQHF
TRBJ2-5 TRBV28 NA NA TGTGCCAGCAGAACAGATCTCCTCGAGACCCAGTACTTC CASRTDLLETQYF
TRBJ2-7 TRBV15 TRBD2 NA TGTGCCACCAGCAGAGATTCCCTAGCGGGAGACGAGCAGTACTTC CATSRDSLAGDEQYF
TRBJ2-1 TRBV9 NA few TGTGCCAGCAGCGACAGTTACAATGAGCAGTTCTTC CASSDSYNEQFF
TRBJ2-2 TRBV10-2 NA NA TGCGCCAGCAGTGAGTGGCGGGACACCGGGGAGCTGTTTTTT CASSEWRDTGELFF
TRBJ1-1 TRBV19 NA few TGTGCCAGTAGTGCAGACAGTAACACTGAAGCTTTCTTT CASSADSNTEAFF
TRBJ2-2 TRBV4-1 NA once TGCGCCAGCAGGATGTACGTATCTGGAGTTGGGGAGCTGTTTTTT CASRMYVSGVGELFF
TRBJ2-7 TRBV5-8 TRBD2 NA TGTGCCAGCAGCTTTGGGACTAGCGGGCTCTACGAGCAGTACTTC CASSFGTSGLYEQYF
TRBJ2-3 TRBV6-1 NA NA TGTGCCAGCAGTGAAGCGGGGGGATCAGGGGATACGCAGTATTTT CASSEAGGSGDTQYF
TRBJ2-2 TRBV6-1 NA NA TGTGCCAGCAGGGCTAGCGTTGGCACCGGGGAGCTGTTTTTT CASRASVGTGELFF
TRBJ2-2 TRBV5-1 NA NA TGCGCCAGCAGCCCCTACTGGCGGGGCACGAACACCGGGGAGCTGTTTTTT CASSPYWRGTNTGELFF
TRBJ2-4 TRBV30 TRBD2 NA TGTGCCTGGGATGCGGGAGGAATGGGCAAAAACATTCAGTACTTC CAWDAGGMGKNIQYF
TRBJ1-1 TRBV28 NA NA TGTGCCAGCAAAGGGGGCACTGAAGCTTTCTTT CASKGGTEAFF
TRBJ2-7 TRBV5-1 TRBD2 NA TGCGCCAGCAGCCAGGGACTAGCGGGAGTATACGAGCAGTACTTC CASSQGLAGVYEQYF
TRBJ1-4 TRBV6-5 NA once TGTGCCAGCAGTTACGGCGCGGGGCCTAATGAAAAACTGTTTTTT CASSYGAGPNEKLFF
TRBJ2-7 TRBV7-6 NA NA TGTGCCAGCAGCTCCCCCCAGTACGAGCAGTACTTC CASSSPQYEQYF
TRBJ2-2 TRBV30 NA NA TGTGCCTGGAGTGGACAGGTCGGGGAGCTGTTTTTT CAWSGQVGELFF
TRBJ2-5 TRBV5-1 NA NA TGCGCCAGCAGCTTGTCGGGGGAAGAGACCCAGTACTTC CASSLSGEETQYF
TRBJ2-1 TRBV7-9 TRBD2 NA TGTGCCAGCAGCCCAACTAGCGGAGTTAATGAGCAGTTCTTC CASSPTSGVNEQFF
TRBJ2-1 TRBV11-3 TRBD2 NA TGTGCCAGCAGCTTAGTGACTAGCGGGGGGAGCTCCTACAATGAGCAGTTCTTC CASSLVTSGGSSYNEQFF
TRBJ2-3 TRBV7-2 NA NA TGTGCCAGCAGCTTAGCGAAAGGGGGCACAGATACGCAGTATTTT CASSLAKGGTDTQYF
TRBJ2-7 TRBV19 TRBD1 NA TGTGCCAGTAGTAGGGGACAGCTGTACGAGCAGTACTTC CASSRGQLYEQYF
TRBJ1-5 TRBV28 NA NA TGTGCCAGCAGTCCCAACCCAGGGTATAGCAATCAGCCCCAGCATTTT CASSPNPGYSNQPQHF
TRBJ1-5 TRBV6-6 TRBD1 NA TGTGCCAGCAGCCGACGGGGACAGGGCGAGCAGCCCCAGCATTTT CASSRRGQGEQPQHF
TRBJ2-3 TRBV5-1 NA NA TGCGCCAGCAGCCTGGCACTAGGGGATACGCAGTATTTT CASSLALGDTQYF
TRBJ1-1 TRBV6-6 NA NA TGTGCCAGCATTACGGGGGGGACTGAAGCTTTCTTT CASITGGTEAFF
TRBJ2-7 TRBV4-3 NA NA TGCGCCAGCAGCCAGCAGACAGGCCACGAGCAGTACTTC CASSQQTGHEQYF
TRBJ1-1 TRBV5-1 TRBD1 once TGCGCCAGCAGCTTGGACCCACAGGGGGTAGGGCCTGAAGCTTTCTTT CASSLDPQGVGPEAFF
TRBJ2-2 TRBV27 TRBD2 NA TGTGCCAGCAGTGAGCGGGACCCGACCGGGGAGCTGTTTTTT CASSERDPTGELFF
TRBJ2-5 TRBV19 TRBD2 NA TGTGCCAGTAGTATTACCCCTGGACTAGCGGGACAAGAGACCCAGTACTTC CASSITPGLAGQETQYF
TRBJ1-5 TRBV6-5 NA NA TGTGCCAGCAGCCTCGGGGGGGACCAGCCCCAGCATTTT CASSLGGDQPQHF
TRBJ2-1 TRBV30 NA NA TGTGCCTGGAGTGACGCAGGGTACGCCGGCGATGAGCAGTTCTTC CAWSDAGYAGDEQFF
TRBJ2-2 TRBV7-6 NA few TGTGCAACGGGGACATACACCGGGGAGCTGTTTTTT CATGTYTGELFF
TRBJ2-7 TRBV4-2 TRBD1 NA TGTGCCAGCAGCCAAGCCGGGACAGGGGGTAACGAGCAGTACTTC CASSQAGTGGNEQYF
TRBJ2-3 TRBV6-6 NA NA TGTGCCAGCAGTTACTCTCCCCCGGGCACAGATACGCAGTATTTT CASSYSPPGTDTQYF
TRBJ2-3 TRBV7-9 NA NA TGTGCCAGCAGCCCTGGCTCGGCGGCAGATACGCAGTATTTT CASSPGSAADTQYF
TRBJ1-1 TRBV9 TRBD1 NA TGTGCCAGCAGTCTTAGGACAGGGGCCATGAACACTGAAGCTTTCTTT CASSLRTGAMNTEAFF
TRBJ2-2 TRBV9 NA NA TGTGCCAGCAGACGTGTAGGGAGTGCCGGGGAGCTGTTTTTT CASRRVGSAGELFF
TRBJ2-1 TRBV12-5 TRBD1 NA TGTGCTAGTGGTTTATTGAGGGACAGGAGCTCCTACAATGAGCAGTTCTTC CASGLLRDRSSYNEQFF
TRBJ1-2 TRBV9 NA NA TGTGCCAGCAGCGTAGCCCCAGGTCCCGGCGATGGCTACACCTTC CASSVAPGPGDGYTF
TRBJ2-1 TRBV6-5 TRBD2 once TGTGCCAGCACGCTCAGCGGGATGGTCAATGAGCAGTTCTTC CASTLSGMVNEQFF
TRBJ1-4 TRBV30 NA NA TGTGCCTGGAGCCGAACATGGTCAACTAATGAAAAACTGTTTTTT CAWSRTWSTNEKLFF
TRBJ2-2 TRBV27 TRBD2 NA TGTGCCAGCAGTTCTAGGACTAGCGGGACGTGGTCCGGGGAGCTGTTTTTT CASSSRTSGTWSGELFF
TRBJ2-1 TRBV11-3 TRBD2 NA TGTGCCAGCAGCAGAAAGGGCGGGAGCTCCTACAATGAGCAGTTCTTC CASSRKGGSSYNEQFF